The T cell receptor beta chain under discussion was sequenced for a study of blood T cell repertoires in COVID-19. Study context: Acute-phase and convalescent COVID-19 samples originated in the United States, Italy and Spain.

The assay was immunoSEQ multiplex PCR, and TCRdb's table has in-frame clones only and misses some. Among approximately 140,000 clones listed, roughly 90% were seen once. Sequencing was done on a sample of PBMCs or T cells enriched from blood (not recorded which). The TCR was taken from a woman in her twenties or thirties with acute COVID-19.

In DNA form, the CDR3 reads TGTGCCACAGGACAGGGGGTCTACGAGCAGTACTTC. This gives the protein CATGQGVYEQYF. This chain uses TRBV19 with TRBJ2-7; TRBD1 matches at 10 bases. CDR1 LNHDA and CDR2 SQIVND come from the germline V gene (reference sequence). J gave up 3 bases and V 10 bases, and 3 bases lay outside the gene matches. This CDR3 has 12 amino acids.